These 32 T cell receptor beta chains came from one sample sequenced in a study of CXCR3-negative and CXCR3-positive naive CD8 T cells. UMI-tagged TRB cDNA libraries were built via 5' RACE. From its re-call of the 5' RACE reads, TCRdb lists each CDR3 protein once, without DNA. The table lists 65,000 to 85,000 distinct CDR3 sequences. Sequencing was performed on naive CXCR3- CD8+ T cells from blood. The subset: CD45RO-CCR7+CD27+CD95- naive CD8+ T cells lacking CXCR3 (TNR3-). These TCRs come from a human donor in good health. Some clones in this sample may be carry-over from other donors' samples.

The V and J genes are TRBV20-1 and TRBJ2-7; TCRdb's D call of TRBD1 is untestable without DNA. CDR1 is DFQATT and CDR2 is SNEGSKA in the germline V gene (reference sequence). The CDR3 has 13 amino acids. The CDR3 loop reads CSARSDREYGQYF.

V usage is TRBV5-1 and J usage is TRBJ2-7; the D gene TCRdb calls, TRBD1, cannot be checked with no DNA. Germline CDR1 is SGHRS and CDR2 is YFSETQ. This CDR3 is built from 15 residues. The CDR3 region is CASSLGLGGTYEQYF. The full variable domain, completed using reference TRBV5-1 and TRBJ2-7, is KAGVTQTPRYLIKTRGQQVTLSCSPISGHRSVSWYQQTPGQGLQFLFEYFSETQRNKGNFPGRFSGRQFSNSRSEMNVSTLELGDSALYLCASSLGLGGTYEQYFGPGTRLTVT.

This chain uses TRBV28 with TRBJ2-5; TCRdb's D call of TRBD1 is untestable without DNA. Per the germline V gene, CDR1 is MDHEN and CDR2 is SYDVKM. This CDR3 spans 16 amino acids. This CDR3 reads CASSLFLREILETQYF.

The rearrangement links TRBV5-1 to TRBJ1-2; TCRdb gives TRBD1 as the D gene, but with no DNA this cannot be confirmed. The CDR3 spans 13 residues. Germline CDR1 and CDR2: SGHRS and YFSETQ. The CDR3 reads CASSPGQQYGYTF. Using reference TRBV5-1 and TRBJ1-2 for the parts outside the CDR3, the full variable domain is KAGVTQTPRYLIKTRGQQVTLSCSPISGHRSVSWYQQTPGQGLQFLFEYFSETQRNKGNFPGRFSGRQFSNSRSEMNVSTLELGDSALYLCASSPGQQYGYTFGSGTRLTVV.

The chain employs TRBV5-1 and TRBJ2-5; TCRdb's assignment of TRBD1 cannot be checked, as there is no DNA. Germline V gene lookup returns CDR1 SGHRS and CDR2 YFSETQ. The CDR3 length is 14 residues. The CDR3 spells CASSYGTAQETQYF.

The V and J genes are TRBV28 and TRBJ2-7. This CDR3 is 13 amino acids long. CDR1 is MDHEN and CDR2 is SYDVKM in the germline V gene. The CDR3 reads CASTYRGPYEQYF.

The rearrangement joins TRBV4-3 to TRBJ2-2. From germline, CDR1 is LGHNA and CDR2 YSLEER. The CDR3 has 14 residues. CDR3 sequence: CASSQDRGAGELFF.

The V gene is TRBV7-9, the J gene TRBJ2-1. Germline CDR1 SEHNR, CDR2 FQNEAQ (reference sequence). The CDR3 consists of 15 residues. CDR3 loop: CASSPSGISYNEQFF.

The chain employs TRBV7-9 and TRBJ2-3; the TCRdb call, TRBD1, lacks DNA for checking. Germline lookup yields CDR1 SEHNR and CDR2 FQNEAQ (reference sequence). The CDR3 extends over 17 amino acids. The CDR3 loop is CASSPNLRGQYTDTQYF.

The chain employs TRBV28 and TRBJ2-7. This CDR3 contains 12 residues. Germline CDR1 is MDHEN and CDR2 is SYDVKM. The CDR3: CASSFASTEQYF.

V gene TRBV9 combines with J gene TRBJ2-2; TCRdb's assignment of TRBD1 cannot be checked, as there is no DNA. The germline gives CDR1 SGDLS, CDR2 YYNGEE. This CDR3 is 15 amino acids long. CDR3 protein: CASSVVGGNTGELFF.

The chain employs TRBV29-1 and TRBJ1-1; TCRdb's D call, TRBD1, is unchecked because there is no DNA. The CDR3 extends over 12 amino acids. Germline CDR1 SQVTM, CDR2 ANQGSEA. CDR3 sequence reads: CSVEARRVEAFF.

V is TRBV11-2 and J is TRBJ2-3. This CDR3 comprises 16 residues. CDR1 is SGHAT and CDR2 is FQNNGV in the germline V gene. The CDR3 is CASSFPSAPSTDTQYF.

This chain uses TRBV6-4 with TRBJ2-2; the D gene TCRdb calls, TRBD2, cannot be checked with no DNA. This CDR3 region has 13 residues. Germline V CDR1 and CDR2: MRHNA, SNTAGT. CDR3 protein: CASSETSTGELFF.

This CDR3 is CASSLGWAQNTDTQYF. The chain joins TRBV28 to TRBJ2-3; TCRdb returns TRBD2, unconfirmable since there is no DNA. Germline lookup yields CDR1 MDHEN and CDR2 SYDVKM. The CDR3 runs to 16 residues.

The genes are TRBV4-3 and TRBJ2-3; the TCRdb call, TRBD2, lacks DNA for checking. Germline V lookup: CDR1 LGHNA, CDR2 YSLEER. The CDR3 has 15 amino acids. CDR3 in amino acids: CASSSSGGAADTQYF.

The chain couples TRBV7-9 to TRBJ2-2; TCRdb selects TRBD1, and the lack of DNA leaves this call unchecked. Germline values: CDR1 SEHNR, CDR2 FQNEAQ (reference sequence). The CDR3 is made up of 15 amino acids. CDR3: CASSLSGANTGELFF.

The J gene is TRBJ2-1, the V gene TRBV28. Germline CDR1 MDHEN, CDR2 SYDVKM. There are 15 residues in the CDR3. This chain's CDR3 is CASSLGVSQYNEQFF. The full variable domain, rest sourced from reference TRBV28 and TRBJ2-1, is DVKVTQSSRYLVKRTGEKVFLECVQDMDHENMFWYRQDPGLGLRLIYFSYDVKMKEKGDIPEGYSVSREKKERFSLILESASTNQTSMYLCASSLGVSQYNEQFFGPGTRLTVL.

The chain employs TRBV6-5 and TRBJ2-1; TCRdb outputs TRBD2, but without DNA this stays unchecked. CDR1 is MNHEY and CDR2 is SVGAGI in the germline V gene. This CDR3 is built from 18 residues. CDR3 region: CASSDSSGRTSRLHEQFF.

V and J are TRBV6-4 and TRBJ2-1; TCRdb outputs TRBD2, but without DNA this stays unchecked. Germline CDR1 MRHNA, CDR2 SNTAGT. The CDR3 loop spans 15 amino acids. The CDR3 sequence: CASSGGRSSYNEQFF.

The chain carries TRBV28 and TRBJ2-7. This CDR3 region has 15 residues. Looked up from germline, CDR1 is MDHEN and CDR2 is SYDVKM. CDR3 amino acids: CASSLSETGPYEQYF.

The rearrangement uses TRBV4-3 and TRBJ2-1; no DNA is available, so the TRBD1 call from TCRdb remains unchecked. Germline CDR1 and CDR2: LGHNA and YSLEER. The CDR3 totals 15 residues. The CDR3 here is CASSQWAGETDEQFF.

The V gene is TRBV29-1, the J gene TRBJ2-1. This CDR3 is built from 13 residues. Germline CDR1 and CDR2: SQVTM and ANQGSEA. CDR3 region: CSVGDILLHEQFF.

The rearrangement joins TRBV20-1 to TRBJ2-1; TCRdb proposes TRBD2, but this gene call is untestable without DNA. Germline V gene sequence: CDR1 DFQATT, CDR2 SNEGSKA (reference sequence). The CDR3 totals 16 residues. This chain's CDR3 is CSAKIPSGRDYNEQFF.

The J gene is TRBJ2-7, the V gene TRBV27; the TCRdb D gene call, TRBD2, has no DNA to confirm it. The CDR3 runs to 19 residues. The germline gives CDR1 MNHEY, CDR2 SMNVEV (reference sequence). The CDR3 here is CATRIKGEIAGGNSYEQYF.

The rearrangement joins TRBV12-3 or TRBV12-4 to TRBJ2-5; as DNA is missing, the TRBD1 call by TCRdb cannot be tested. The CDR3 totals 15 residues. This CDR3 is CASSPGIEGGETQYF.

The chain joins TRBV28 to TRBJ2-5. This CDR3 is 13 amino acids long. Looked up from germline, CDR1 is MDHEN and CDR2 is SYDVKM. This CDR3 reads CASSPRLGETQYF.

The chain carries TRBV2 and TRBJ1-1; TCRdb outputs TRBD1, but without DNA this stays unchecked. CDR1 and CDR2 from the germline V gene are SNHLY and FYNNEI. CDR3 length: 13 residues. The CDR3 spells CASPTGMNTEAFF.

The CDR3: CASTALAEAEQFF. The V and J genes are TRBV12-3 or TRBV12-4 and TRBJ2-1; TCRdb returns TRBD1, unconfirmable since there is no DNA. CDR3 length equals 13 residues.

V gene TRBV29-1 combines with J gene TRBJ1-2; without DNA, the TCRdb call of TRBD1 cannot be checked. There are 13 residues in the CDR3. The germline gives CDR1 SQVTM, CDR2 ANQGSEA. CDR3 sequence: CSDRTGNHYGYTF.

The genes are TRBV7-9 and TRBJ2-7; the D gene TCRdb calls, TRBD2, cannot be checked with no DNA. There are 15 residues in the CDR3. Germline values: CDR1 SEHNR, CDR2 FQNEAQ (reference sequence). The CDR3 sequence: CASSESSGGTYEQYF.

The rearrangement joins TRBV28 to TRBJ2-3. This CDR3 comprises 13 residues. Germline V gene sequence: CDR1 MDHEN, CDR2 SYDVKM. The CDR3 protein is CASSLRNTDTQYF.